The 27 T cell receptor beta chains below all came from one sample that was sequenced in a study of T cells in localized non-small cell lung cancer. Data came from immunoSEQ multiplex PCR; TCRdb stores just in-frame clones and leaves some out. The sample consists of thousands of clones, about 22% of them appearing once. This material consisted of lung tumor tissue, taken before any cancer treatment. Every receptor here comes from a woman aged 35-75 years with stage I lung adenocarcinoma.

This clone was seen more than once but under ten times. V is TRBV18 and J is TRBJ2-5, with D uncertain. Germline assignment: CDR1 KGHSH and CDR2 LQKENI. Between the trimmed V and J ends, which lost 6 bases and 2 bases, there was a span of 16 bases. The CDR3 consists of 15 residues. The CDR3 loop reads CASSTYVRAQETQYF. The CDR3 DNA reads TGTGCCAGCTCGACCTACGTTCGGGCTCAAGAGACCCAGTACTTC.

The J gene is TRBJ2-3, the V gene TRBV12-5; no definite D call. V was pared by 9 bases and J by 2 bases, with 18 bases between. Germline CDR1 is LGHNT and CDR2 is FRNRAP. This CDR3 region has 15 residues. The CDR3 DNA sequence: TGTGCTAGATTGTGTGGAAGGGATCTCACAGATACGCAGTATTTT. This translates into CARLCGRDLTDTQYF.

This clone was detected once. The chain uses TRBV5-1 and TRBJ2-7, with D possibly being TRBD1 (6 bases). The CDR3 loop spans 14 amino acids. The germline V gene has CDR1 SGHRS and CDR2 YFSETQ. With 2 bases removed from V and 0 bases from J, the gap between germline ends came to 9 bases. CDR3 bases: TGCGCCAGCAGCTTTGTGACAGGCTCCTACGAGCAGTACTTC. It translates to CASSFVTGSYEQYF.

This clone is medium-sized by share. The chain uses TRBV15 and TRBJ2-6; the D gene is possibly TRBD1 (5 bases). Trimming pared 3 bases from V and 0 bases from J, leaving 6 bases between. CDR1 and CDR2 (germline): LNHNV, YYDKDF (reference sequence). This CDR3 has 15 residues. The CDR3 nucleotides are TGTGCCACCAGCAGGGACATCTCTGGGGCCAACGTCCTGACTTTC. This codes for CATSRDISGANVLTF.

This clone has only a few counts. The rearrangement links TRBV11-3 to TRBJ2-1; TRBD1 might be the D (6 bases). Trimming stripped 5 bases from V and 10 bases from J, with 18 bases between. The CDR3 is 14 residues long. Germline loops: CDR1 SGHNT, CDR2 YENEEA. CDR3 DNA sequence: TGTGCCAGCAGCCCGACCCAGGGGATGGTGGAGCAGTTCTTC. Its translation: CASSPTQGMVEQFF.

V usage is TRBV6-8 and J usage is TRBJ1-4; weak D call: TRBD1 (5 bases). The CDR3 runs to 13 residues. Trimming pared 10 bases from V and 5 bases from J, leaving 14 bases between. Germline CDR1 reads MNHGY; CDR2 reads SAAAGT. This CDR3 is CAIRTPGNEKLFF. The CDR3 DNA reads as TGTGCCATCAGGACCCCAGGGAATGAAAAACTGTTTTTT.

The chain has TRBV19 and TRBJ1-1; D is possibly TRBD1 (6 bases). This CDR3 region has 14 residues. Germline V gene lookup returns CDR1 LNHDA and CDR2 SQIVND (reference sequence). The germline V and J ends were trimmed by 6 bases and 10 bases, with 21 bases remaining between them. The CDR3 region has the DNA TGTGCCAGTAGCATCGTGGCAGGGGAGATGGTAGCTTTCTTT. Translated, it gives CASSIVAGEMVAFF. Full variable domain (missing parts from reference TRBV19 and TRBJ1-1): DGGITQSPKYLFRKEGQNVTLSCEQNLNHDAMYWYRQDPGQGLRLIYYSQIVNDFQKGDIAEGYSVSREKKESFPLTVTSAQKNPTAFYLCASSIVAGEMVAFFGQGTRLTVV.

The table lists this clone with a few counts. The rearrangement links TRBV11-3 to TRBJ2-2; 8 nucleotides line up with TRBD1. After removal of 5 bases from V and 1 base from J, the junction contained 6 bases not matched to a gene. The length of the CDR3 is 16 residues. CDR1 is SGHNT and CDR2 is YENEEA in the germline V gene. The CDR3 DNA is TGTGCCAGCAGCCGAGGAGGACAGGGGAACACCGGGGAGCTGTTTTTT. Protein product: CASSRGGQGNTGELFF.

This clone was seen only a few times. V and J are TRBV5-1 and TRBJ2-1, with D perhaps matching TRBD1 (5 bases). The CDR3 sequence is 14 residues long. Germline V gene sequence: CDR1 SGHRS, CDR2 YFSETQ. V was cut by 0 bases and J by 7 bases, with 11 bases left in between. The CDR3 DNA follows: TGCGCCAGCAGCTTGGGAGACAGTAGGAATGAGCAGTTCTTC. Its protein product is CASSLGDSRNEQFF. The entire variable domain, with the rest obtained from reference TRBV5-1 and TRBJ2-1, is as follows: KAGVTQTPRYLIKTRGQQVTLSCSPISGHRSVSWYQQTPGQGLQFLFEYFSETQRNKGNFPGRFSGRQFSNSRSEMNVSTLELGDSALYLCASSLGDSRNEQFFGPGTRLTVL.

This clone has only a few counts. A read error may account for a junction end that differs from germline. The CDR3 here is CASSSGLDQETQYF. The CDR3 DNA reads TGTGCTAGCAGCTCGGGACTGGACCAAGAGACCCAGTACTTC. J is TRBJ2-5 and V is TRBV11-3; D is possibly TRBD2 (6 bases). Germline CDR1 reads SGHNT; CDR2 reads YENEEA. The CDR3 consists of 14 residues.

This clone has a handful of counts. The chain links TRBV1 to TRBJ2-3. TRBV1 is listed as a pseudogene. The CDR3 runs to 15 residues. Here the CDR3 DNA reads TGCGCCAGCAGCCAAGTATCTGCAACCACAGATACGCAGTATTTT. It yields the protein CASSQVSATTDTQYF.

The chain has TRBV9 and TRBJ1-3; the D is unclear. Germline CDR1 and CDR2: SGDLS and YYNGEE. V was trimmed by 4 bases and J by 0 bases, leaving 26 bases between them. The CDR3 extends over 20 amino acids. CDR3 nucleotide sequence: TGTGCCAGCAGCCCCTCCTCGCAGGCCCAATACCCGAGCTCTGGAAACACCATATATTTT. It translates to CASSPSSQAQYPSSGNTIYF.

This clone was found a few times. The V and J genes are TRBV11-3 and TRBJ2-1, with 10 positions matching TRBD1. The CDR3 loop spans 14 amino acids. V lost 5 bases and J lost 6; bases outside the gene matches: 4. The germline V gene encodes CDR1 SGHNT and CDR2 YENEEA. DNA for the CDR3: TGTGCCAGCAGCGATCGGACAGGGGGCAATGAGCAGTTCTTC. The encoded protein is CASSDRTGGNEQFF.

The V call is TRBV6-8, the J call TRBJ1-1; 7 bases are a match to TRBD1. There are 20 residues in the CDR3. With 5 bases clipped from V and 2 bases from J, the junction kept 23 bases outside the gene matches. Per germline, CDR1 MNHGY and CDR2 SAAAGT. The CDR3 DNA reads as TGTGCCAGCAGTGGACGAGGGACAGCGGATCAATTGCGAGTTAACACTGAAGCTTTCTTT. As protein: CASSGRGTADQLRVNTEAFF.

This clone was detected only a few times. This rearrangement joins TRBV30 to TRBJ1-2, with D tentatively TRBD1 (5 bases). Trimming stripped 2 bases from V and 5 bases from J, with 12 bases between. The CDR3 length is 13 residues. Germline V lookup: CDR1 GTSNPN, CDR2 SVGIG (reference sequence). The CDR3: CAWSTQGPYGYTF. The CDR3 DNA reads TGTGCCTGGAGTACTCAGGGCCCATATGGCTACACCTTC.

There are a few counts of this clone. The gene calls are TRBV28 and TRBJ1-1; TRBD1 aligns across 8 bases. The CDR3 totals 14 residues. The germline V gene has CDR1 MDHEN and CDR2 SYDVKM. Losses at the gene ends were 8 bases for V and 6 bases for J; bases not matched to a gene: 11. CDR3 DNA sequence: TGTGCCAGCGGTGTAGACAGGGGCCAACCTGAAGCTTTCTTT. It codes for CASGVDRGQPEAFF.

By sample share, this clone is large. This chain joins TRBV11-3 and TRBJ1-1; D unresolved. The CDR3 has 15 amino acids. Trimming removed 0 bases at V and 5 bases at J, with 13 bases between. Germline-derived CDR1 and CDR2 are SGHNT and YENEEA. CDR3: CASSLDGRGRTEAFF. DNA of the CDR3: TGTGCCAGCAGCTTAGATGGTCGTGGGCGAACTGAAGCTTTCTTT.

The rearrangement links TRBV19 to TRBJ2-1; 8 bases match TRBD2. Unmatched junction bases numbered 14, after V lost 11 bases and J lost 8 bases. Germline V lookup: CDR1 LNHDA, CDR2 SQIVND (reference sequence). CDR3 length: 14 residues. For the CDR3, the DNA is TGTGCCGCCTCCTCGGCGGGAGGTACGGATGAGCAGTTCTTC. Translated, it gives CAASSAGGTDEQFF.

The V call is TRBV7-5, the J call TRBJ1-1. TRBV7-5 is listed as a pseudogene. This CDR3 region has 14 residues. The CDR3 region has the DNA TGTGCCAGCAGAATAGTGGGGGGGAGCACTGAAGCTTTCTTT. Its translation: CASRIVGGSTEAFF.

This clone has only one observation. The gene calls are TRBV15 and TRBJ1-5; no reliable D call. Germline V lookup: CDR1 LNHNV, CDR2 YYDKDF (reference sequence). V shed 3 bases and J shed 6 bases, with 15 bases lying between them. The CDR3 has 15 residues. CDR3 sequence reads: CATSREYGSAQPQHF. DNA for the CDR3: TGTGCCACCAGCAGGGAATACGGGTCAGCTCAGCCCCAGCATTTT.

This clone occurred a few times. The chain combines TRBV11-3 with TRBJ2-1, with TRBD2 identical over 8 bases. Germline assignment: CDR1 SGHNT and CDR2 YENEEA. The V gene end was trimmed by 5 bases and the J gene end by 8 bases; junction bases not matched to a gene: 11. This CDR3 region has 15 residues. CDR3 sequence reads: CASSRTSRSGDEQFF. CDR3 DNA sequence: TGTGCCAGCAGCCGGACTAGCCGGAGTGGGGATGAGCAGTTCTTC. Full variable domain (rest looked up from reference TRBV11-3 and TRBJ2-1): EAGVVQSPRYKIIEKKQPVAFWCNPISGHNTLYWYLQNLGQGPELLIRYENEEAVDDSQLPKDRFSAERLKGVDSTLKIQPAELGDSAVYLCASSRTSRSGDEQFFGPGTRLTVL.

This clone was detected only a few times. The rearrangement joins TRBV15 to TRBJ2-2; weak D call: TRBD1 (6 bases). Germline V lookup: CDR1 LNHNV, CDR2 YYDKDF (reference sequence). Trimming removed 3 bases from V and 8 bases from J, with 16 bases in between. The CDR3 is 15 residues long. The CDR3 sequence is CATSSGTLRVGELFF. The CDR3 DNA reads as TGTGCCACCAGCAGCGGGACACTGCGGGTGGGGGAGCTGTTTTTT.

This clone has a handful of counts. The chain links TRBV11-3 to TRBJ2-7, with a tentative D call TRBD2 (5 bases). V was clipped by 1 base and J by 6 bases, with 13 bases between them. In germline, CDR1 is SGHNT, CDR2 YENEEA. CDR3 length: 14 residues. CDR3 residues: CASSLGEGMGEQYF. Here the CDR3 DNA reads TGTGCCAGCAGCTTAGGAGAGGGAATGGGCGAGCAGTACTTC.

The chain carries TRBV6-8 and TRBJ2-1; 7 bases agree with TRBD1. Trimming cost V 5 bases and J 4 bases; bases outside gene matches: 8. Germline loops: CDR1 MNHGY, CDR2 SAAAGT. This CDR3 is built from 15 residues. The CDR3 nucleotides are TGTGCCAGCAGTCCACAGGGGACCGTTTACAATGAGCAGTTCTTC. Its protein product is CASSPQGTVYNEQFF.

The chain uses TRBV18 and TRBJ1-2; 10 bases align to TRBD1. From germline, CDR1 is KGHSH and CDR2 LQKENI. Unmatched junction bases numbered 7, after V lost 0 bases and J lost 0 bases. The CDR3 has 18 residues. CDR3 loop: CASSPPGQGTFTNYGYTF. CDR3 coding DNA: TGTGCCAGCTCACCACCGGGACAGGGGACTTTCACTAACTATGGCTACACCTTC.

The V and J genes are TRBV5-1 and TRBJ1-1; 9 nucleotides line up with TRBD1. Germline loops: CDR1 SGHRS, CDR2 YFSETQ. The CDR3 loop spans 16 amino acids. V lost 5 bases to trimming and J lost 1 base; unmatched junction nucleotides: 9. This chain's CDR3 is CASRARQGGTNTEAFF. The CDR3 bases are TGCGCCAGCAGAGCGAGACAGGGGGGGACGAACACTGAAGCTTTCTTT.

The chain has TRBV1 and TRBJ1-1; TRBD1 is taken as the D call from the table, unchecked against the DNA. TRBV1 is shown as a pseudogene. The CDR3 consists of 15 residues. CDR3 loop: CASSPTGTGVKEAFF. CDR3 sequence (DNA): TGCGCCAGCAGCCCGACCGGGACAGGGGTCAAGGAAGCTTTCTTT.